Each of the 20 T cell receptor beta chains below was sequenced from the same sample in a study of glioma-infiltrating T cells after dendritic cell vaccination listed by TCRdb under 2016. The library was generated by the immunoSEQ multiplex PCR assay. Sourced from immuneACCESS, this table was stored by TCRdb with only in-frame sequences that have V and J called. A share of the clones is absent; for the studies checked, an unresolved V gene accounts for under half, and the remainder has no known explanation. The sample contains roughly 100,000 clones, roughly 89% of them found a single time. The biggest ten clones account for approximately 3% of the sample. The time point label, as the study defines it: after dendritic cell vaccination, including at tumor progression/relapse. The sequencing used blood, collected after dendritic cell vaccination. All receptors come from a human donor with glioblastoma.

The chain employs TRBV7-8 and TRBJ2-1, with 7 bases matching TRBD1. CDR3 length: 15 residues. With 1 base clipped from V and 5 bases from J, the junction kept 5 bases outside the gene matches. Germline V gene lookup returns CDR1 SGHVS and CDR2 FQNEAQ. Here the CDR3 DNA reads TGTGCCAGCAGCTTAGGAGAGGGGGCCCACAATGAGCAGTTCTTC. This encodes CASSLGEGAHNEQFF.

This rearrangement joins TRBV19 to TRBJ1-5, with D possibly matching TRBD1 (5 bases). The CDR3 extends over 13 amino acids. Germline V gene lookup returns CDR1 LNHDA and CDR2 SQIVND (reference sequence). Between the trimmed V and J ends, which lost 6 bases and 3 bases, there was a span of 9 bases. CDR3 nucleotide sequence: TGTGCCAGTAGGCGACAGTCCAATCAGCCCCAGCATTTT. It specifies CASRRQSNQPQHF.

The CDR3 is CASSKLGTYEQYF. In nucleotides, the CDR3 is TGCGCCAGCAGCAAGCTCGGTACCTACGAGCAGTACTTC. This chain uses TRBV5-1 with TRBJ2-7; D unclear. The V end was cut by 4 bases, the J end by 2 bases, with 10 bases between. There are 13 residues in the CDR3. The germline gives CDR1 SGHRS, CDR2 YFSETQ.

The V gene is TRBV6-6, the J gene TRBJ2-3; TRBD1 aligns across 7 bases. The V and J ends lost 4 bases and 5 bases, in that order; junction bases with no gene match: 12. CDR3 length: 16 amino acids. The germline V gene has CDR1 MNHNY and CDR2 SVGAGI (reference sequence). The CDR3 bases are TGTGCCAGCAGTTCTTTATGGGACAGAGGACAAGATACGCAGTATTTT. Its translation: CASSSLWDRGQDTQYF.

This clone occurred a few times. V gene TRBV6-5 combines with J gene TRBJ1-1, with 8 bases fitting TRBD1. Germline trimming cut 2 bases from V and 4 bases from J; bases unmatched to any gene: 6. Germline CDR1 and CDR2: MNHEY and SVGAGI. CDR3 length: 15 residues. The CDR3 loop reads CASSYRQGWTTEAFF. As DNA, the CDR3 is TGTGCCAGCAGTTACAGACAGGGGTGGACCACTGAAGCTTTCTTT.

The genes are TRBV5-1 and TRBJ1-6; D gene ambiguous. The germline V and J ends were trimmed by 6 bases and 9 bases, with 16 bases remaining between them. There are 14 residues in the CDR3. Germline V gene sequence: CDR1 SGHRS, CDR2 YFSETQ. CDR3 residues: CASTVTGSSSPLHF. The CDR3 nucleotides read TGCGCCAGCACCGTGACCGGGTCTAGTTCACCCCTCCACTTT.

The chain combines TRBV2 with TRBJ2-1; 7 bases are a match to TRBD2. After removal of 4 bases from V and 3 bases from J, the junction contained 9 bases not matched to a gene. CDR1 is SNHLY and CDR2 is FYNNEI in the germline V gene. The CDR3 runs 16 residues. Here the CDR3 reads CASSGPASGIYNEQFF. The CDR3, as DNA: TGTGCCAGCAGTGGGCCCGCTAGCGGCATCTACAATGAGCAGTTCTTC.

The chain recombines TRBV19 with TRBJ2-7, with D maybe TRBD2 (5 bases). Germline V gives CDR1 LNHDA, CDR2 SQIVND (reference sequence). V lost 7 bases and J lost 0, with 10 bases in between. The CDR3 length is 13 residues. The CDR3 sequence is CASTGSPSYEQYF. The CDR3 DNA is TGTGCCAGTACGGGGTCCCCCTCCTACGAGCAGTACTTC.

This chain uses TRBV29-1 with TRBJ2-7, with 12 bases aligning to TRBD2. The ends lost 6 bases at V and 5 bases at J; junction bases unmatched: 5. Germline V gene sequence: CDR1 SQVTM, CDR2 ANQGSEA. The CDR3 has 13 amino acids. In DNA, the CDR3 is TGCAGCGTCCCTAGCGGGAGGGCCGACGAGCAGTACTTC. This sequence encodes CSVPSGRADEQYF.

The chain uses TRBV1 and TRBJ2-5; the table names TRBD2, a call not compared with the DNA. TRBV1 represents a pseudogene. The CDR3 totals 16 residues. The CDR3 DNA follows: TGCACCAGCAGCCAAGATCACTTCCGCCTTAAAGAGACCCAGTACTTC. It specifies CTSSQDHFRLKETQYF.

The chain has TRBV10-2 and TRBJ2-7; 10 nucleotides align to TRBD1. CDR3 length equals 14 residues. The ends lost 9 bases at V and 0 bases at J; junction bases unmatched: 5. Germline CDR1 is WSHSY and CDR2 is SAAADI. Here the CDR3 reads CASWDRGVSYEQYF. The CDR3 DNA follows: TGCGCCAGTTGGGACAGGGGCGTCTCCTACGAGCAGTACTTC.

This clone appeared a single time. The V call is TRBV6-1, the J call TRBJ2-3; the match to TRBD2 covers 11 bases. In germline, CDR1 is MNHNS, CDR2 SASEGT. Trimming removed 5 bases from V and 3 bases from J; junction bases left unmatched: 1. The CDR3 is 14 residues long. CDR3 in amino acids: CASSTSGRTDTQYF. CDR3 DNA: TGTGCCAGCAGTACTAGCGGGAGAACAGATACGCAGTATTTT.

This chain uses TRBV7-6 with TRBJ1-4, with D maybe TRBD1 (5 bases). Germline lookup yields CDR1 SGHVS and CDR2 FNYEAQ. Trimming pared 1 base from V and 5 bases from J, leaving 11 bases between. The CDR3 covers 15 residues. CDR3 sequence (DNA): TGTGCCAGCAGCTTAGGCTGGCAGGGCAATGAAAAACTGTTTTTT. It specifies CASSLGWQGNEKLFF.

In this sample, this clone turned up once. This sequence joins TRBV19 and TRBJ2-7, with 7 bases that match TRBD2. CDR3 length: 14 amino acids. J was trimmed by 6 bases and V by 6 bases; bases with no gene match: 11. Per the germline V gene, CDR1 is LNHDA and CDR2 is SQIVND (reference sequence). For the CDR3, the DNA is TGTGCCAGTAGCAAGACTAGCCGAATAACCGAGCAGTACTTC. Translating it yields CASSKTSRITEQYF.

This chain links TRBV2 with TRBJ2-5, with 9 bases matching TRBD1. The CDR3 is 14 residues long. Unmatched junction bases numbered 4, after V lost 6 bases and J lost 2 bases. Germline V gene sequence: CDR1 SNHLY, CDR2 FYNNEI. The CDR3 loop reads CASRGDRAQETQYF. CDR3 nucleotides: TGTGCCAGCAGGGGGGACAGGGCACAAGAGACCCAGTACTTC.

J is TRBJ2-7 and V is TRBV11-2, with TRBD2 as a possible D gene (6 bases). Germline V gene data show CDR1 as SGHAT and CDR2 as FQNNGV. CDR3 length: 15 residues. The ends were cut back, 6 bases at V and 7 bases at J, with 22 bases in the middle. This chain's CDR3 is CASRRSGTPNGEQYF. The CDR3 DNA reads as TGTGCCAGCAGACGATCCGGGACTCCGAATGGGGAGCAGTACTTC.

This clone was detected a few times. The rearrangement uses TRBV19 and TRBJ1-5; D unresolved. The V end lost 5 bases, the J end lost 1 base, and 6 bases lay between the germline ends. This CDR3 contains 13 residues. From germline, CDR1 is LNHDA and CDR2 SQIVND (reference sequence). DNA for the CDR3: TGTGCCAGTAGTGACATCAGCAATCAGCCCCAGCATTTT. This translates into CASSDISNQPQHF.

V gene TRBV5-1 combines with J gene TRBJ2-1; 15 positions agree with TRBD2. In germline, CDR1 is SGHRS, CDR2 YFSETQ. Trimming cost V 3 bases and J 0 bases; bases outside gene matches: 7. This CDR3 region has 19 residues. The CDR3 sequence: CASSSRTSGGGSSYNEQFF. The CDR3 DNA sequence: TGCGCCAGCAGCTCCCGGACTAGCGGGGGGGGAAGCTCCTACAATGAGCAGTTCTTC.

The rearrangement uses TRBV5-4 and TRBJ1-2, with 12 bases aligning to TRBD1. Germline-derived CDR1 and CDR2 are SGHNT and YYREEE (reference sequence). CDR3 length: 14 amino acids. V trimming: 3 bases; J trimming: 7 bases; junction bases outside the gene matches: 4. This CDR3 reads CASSSRDRGPGYTF. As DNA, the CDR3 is TGTGCCAGCAGCTCCCGGGACAGGGGGCCTGGCTACACCTTC.

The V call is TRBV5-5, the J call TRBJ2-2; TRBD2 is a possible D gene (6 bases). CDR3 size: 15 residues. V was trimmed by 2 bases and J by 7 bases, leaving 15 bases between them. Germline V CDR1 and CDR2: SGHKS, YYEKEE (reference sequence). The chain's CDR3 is CASSLTAGFVGELFF. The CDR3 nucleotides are TGTGCCAGCAGCTTAACCGCGGGGTTCGTCGGGGAGCTGTTTTTT. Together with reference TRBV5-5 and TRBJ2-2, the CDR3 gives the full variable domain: DAGVTQSPTHLIKTRGQQVTLRCSPISGHKSVSWYQQVLGQGPQFIFQYYEKEERGRGNFPDRFSARQFPNYSSELNVNALLLGDSALYLCASSLTAGFVGELFFGEGSRLTVL.